A selection of T cell receptor beta chains follows, all from one sample in a study of cytomegalovirus exposure and HLA in healthy donors. Assay used: immunoSEQ multiplex PCR; TCRdb lists only in-frame clones, some missing. The sample has around 81,000 clones; roughly 64% are singletons. The sequenced material came from PBMCs. The source is a man aged 25-45 years in good health and CMV-seropositive. The CDR3 runs from the conserved cysteine through the conserved F or W. A D gene is named only where the DNA matches it firmly. Not all rows give a size; the values are once, few, many and, for expanded clones, a class.

DNA: TGTGCCAGCAGCTCCTTCCCCGGGAGAGGGAATGAGCAGTTCTTC
CDR3: CASSSFPGRGNEQFF
V: TRBV11-3
J: TRBJ2-1
D: .
size: once

DNA: TGCGCCAGCAGCCAAGTCCTAGCGGGGGGGAGCTCCTACGAGCAGTACTTC
CDR3: CASSQVLAGGSSYEQYF
V: TRBV4-1
J: TRBJ2-7
D: TRBD2
size: .

DNA: TGTGCCAGCAGCCAAGGGGAGGCTAGATCAGATACGCAGTATTTT
CDR3: CASSQGEARSDTQYF
V: TRBV14
J: TRBJ2-3
D: .
size: .

DNA: TGTGCCAGCACCTATAACGGGGTTCTGAAGGGAGAGACCCAGTACTTC
CDR3: CASTYNGVLKGETQYF
V: TRBV28
J: TRBJ2-5
D: .
size: .

DNA: TGTGCCAGCAGCTCCGCGGGAGTTGAGACCCAGTACTTC
CDR3: CASSSAGVETQYF
V: TRBV28
J: TRBJ2-5
D: TRBD2
size: .

DNA: TGTGCCAGCCTACGGGCGGGAGTGCCCGAGACCCAGTACTTC
CDR3: CASLRAGVPETQYF
V: TRBV21-1
J: TRBJ2-5
D: .
size: .

DNA: TGTGCCAGTAGTGTTACAGGGGGCCTAGAGGGCAATGAGCAGTTCTTC
CDR3: CASSVTGGLEGNEQFF
V: TRBV19
J: TRBJ2-1
D: TRBD1
size: few

DNA: TGTGCCTTGGGACTAGCCTACGAGCAGTACTTC
CDR3: CALGLAYEQYF
V: TRBV30
J: TRBJ2-7
D: TRBD2
size: .

DNA: TGCGCCAGCACCCCCCCCGGGACAGATACGCAGTATTTT
CDR3: CASTPPGTDTQYF
V: TRBV5-1
J: TRBJ2-3
D: .
size: .

DNA: TGTGCCAGCAATCCGCCGGGGGGAAGGATCTATGGCTACACCTTC
CDR3: CASNPPGGRIYGYTF
V: TRBV28
J: TRBJ1-2
D: .
size: .

DNA: TGTGCCAGCAGCCCCGGACTAGCGGGCACCTACGAGCAGTACTTC
CDR3: CASSPGLAGTYEQYF
V: TRBV7-3
J: TRBJ2-7
D: TRBD2
size: .

DNA: TGTGCCAGCAGTTTGGCGGGGAAGGAGGAGACCCAGTACTTC
CDR3: CASSLAGKEETQYF
V: TRBV27
J: TRBJ2-5
D: .
size: .

DNA: TGCGCCAGCAGCCAGATACTGGACAGGGGTAACACTGAAGCTTTCTTT
CDR3: CASSQILDRGNTEAFF
V: TRBV4-1
J: TRBJ1-1
D: TRBD1
size: few

DNA: TGTGCCAGCAGCAGTACTAGCGGGAGGGCCGGAGAGCAGTTCTTC
CDR3: CASSSTSGRAGEQFF
V: TRBV27
J: TRBJ2-1
D: TRBD2
size: .

DNA: TGTGCCAGCAGCAATACAGTCGGGGAGCTGTTTTTT
CDR3: CASSNTVGELFF
V: TRBV5-6
J: TRBJ2-2
D: .
size: .

DNA: TGTGCCAGCAGCTTAGGGCCGACTAACGTCCTGACTTTC
CDR3: CASSLGPTNVLTF
V: TRBV7-8
J: TRBJ2-6
D: .
size: few

DNA: TGTGCCAGCAGCTTCGGGACTAGCGGACGCAATGAGCAGTTCTTC
CDR3: CASSFGTSGRNEQFF
V: TRBV7-6
J: TRBJ2-1
D: TRBD2
size: .

DNA: TGCGCCAGCAGCCCCAGAGAGGCTAGCAGTTACGAGCAGTACTTC
CDR3: CASSPREASSYEQYF
V: TRBV4-1
J: TRBJ2-7
D: .
size: .

DNA: TGTGCCAGCAGCCTTACGGGGGTAGCGGGAGTGTACGAGCAGTACTTC
CDR3: CASSLTGVAGVYEQYF
V: TRBV28
J: TRBJ2-7
D: TRBD2
size: .

DNA: TGTGCCAGCAGCGTATACGGGGGACAGCCCCAGCATTTT
CDR3: CASSVYGGQPQHF
V: TRBV5-4
J: TRBJ1-5
D: .
size: .

DNA: TGTGCCAGCAGTGAACGGGGAGGGGGTAGGAATGAGCAGTTCTTC
CDR3: CASSERGGGRNEQFF
V: TRBV6-1
J: TRBJ2-1
D: .
size: .

DNA: TGTGCCAGCAGCCAACGAGACAGGCAAGAGACCCAGTACTTC
CDR3: CASSQRDRQETQYF
V: TRBV4-2
J: TRBJ2-5
D: .
size: .

DNA: TGTGCTAGCAGCATGACAGTTACCCCCACAGATACGCAGTATTTT
CDR3: CASSMTVTPTDTQYF
V: TRBV7-7
J: TRBJ2-3
D: .
size: few

DNA: TGTGCCAGCAGCCCCTCTTGGGGACAGATCAATCAGCCCCAGCATTTT
CDR3: CASSPSWGQINQPQHF
V: TRBV7-9
J: TRBJ1-5
D: TRBD1
size: few

DNA: TGCGCCAGCAGCCTCCATTTAACGCGGGAGAAAGGCAATGAGCAGTTCTTC
CDR3: CASSLHLTREKGNEQFF
V: TRBV4-3
J: TRBJ2-1
D: TRBD2
size: few

DNA: TGTGCCACCAGCAGAGGCCTAGCGGAGACCCAGTACTTC
CDR3: CATSRGLAETQYF
V: TRBV15
J: TRBJ2-5
D: .
size: .

DNA: TGCGCCAGCAGCTACGGAGGGAACAATCAGCCCCAGCATTTT
CDR3: CASSYGGNNQPQHF
V: TRBV5-1
J: TRBJ1-5
D: .
size: .

DNA: TGTGCCAGCAGCGCTTACCGCCGGGACTATGAAGAGACCCAGTACTTC
CDR3: CASSAYRRDYEETQYF
V: TRBV5-5
J: TRBJ2-5
D: TRBD2
size: few

DNA: TGTGCCAGCAGTTTGTCCGGACAGCCTAATCAGCCCCAGCATTTT
CDR3: CASSLSGQPNQPQHF
V: TRBV27
J: TRBJ1-5
D: .
size: .

DNA: TGTGCCAGCAGCCGGTCCCGGAACACTGAAGCTTTCTTT
CDR3: CASSRSRNTEAFF
V: TRBV7-3
J: TRBJ1-1
D: .
size: few

DNA: TGCGCCAGCAGTCGCCGGGAGAACACAGATACGCAGTATTTT
CDR3: CASSRRENTDTQYF
V: TRBV5-1
J: TRBJ2-3
D: .
size: .

DNA: TGTGCCAGCAGCACCAGGGAGGGGTCGCAATTCTCTGGAAACACCATATATTTT
CDR3: CASSTREGSQFSGNTIYF
V: TRBV11-2
J: TRBJ1-3
D: .
size: .

DNA: TGTGCCAGCCACGACAGGGGCCGTGGAAACACCATATATTTT
CDR3: CASHDRGRGNTIYF
V: TRBV6-5
J: TRBJ1-3
D: TRBD1
size: .

DNA: TGTGCCAGCAGCTTCCGGGACAGGGTGTCAGGAAACACCATATATTTT
CDR3: CASSFRDRVSGNTIYF
V: TRBV7-2
J: TRBJ1-3
D: TRBD1
size: .

DNA: TGTGCCATCAGTGACTCTGGAGGGTCCCACGAGCAGTACTTC
CDR3: CAISDSGGSHEQYF
V: TRBV10-3
J: TRBJ2-7
D: .
size: .

DNA: TGTGCCAGCAGGACTAGCGGGGGGTACCAAGAGACCCAGTACTTC
CDR3: CASRTSGGYQETQYF
V: TRBV6-5
J: TRBJ2-5
D: TRBD2
size: once

DNA: TGCGCCAGCAAAATGGGACTAGCGGCCTACGAGCAGTACTTC
CDR3: CASKMGLAAYEQYF
V: TRBV4-1
J: TRBJ2-7
D: TRBD2
size: .

DNA: TGTGCCATCACCACGGACAGCTGGGGCACTGAAGCTTTCTTT
CDR3: CAITTDSWGTEAFF
V: TRBV10-3
J: TRBJ1-1
D: .
size: .

DNA: TGCGCCAGCAGCTTGGAGGTCGGGACAGGATATGGCTACACCTTC
CDR3: CASSLEVGTGYGYTF
V: TRBV5-1
J: TRBJ1-2
D: TRBD1
size: .

DNA: TGTGCCAGCAGCGCCGGGGGATACGAGCAGTACTTC
CDR3: CASSAGGYEQYF
V: TRBV7-9
J: TRBJ2-7
D: .
size: .

DNA: TGTGCCAGCAGCTTAGCGAACAGGGATCAGCCCCAGCATTTT
CDR3: CASSLANRDQPQHF
V: TRBV7-9
J: TRBJ1-5
D: .
size: .

DNA: TGCGCCAGCAGCCAGAGGACAGGGTACGAGCAGTACTTC
CDR3: CASSQRTGYEQYF
V: TRBV4-3
J: TRBJ2-7
D: TRBD1
size: few

DNA: TGCGCCAGCAGCTTGGTAGGGACTAGCGGGCCCTTTCTCGCAGATACGCAGTATTTT
CDR3: CASSLVGTSGPFLADTQYF
V: TRBV5-1
J: TRBJ2-3
D: TRBD2
size: .

DNA: TGCGCCAGCAGTCGCGACTCCGGCGAGCAGTACTTC
CDR3: CASSRDSGEQYF
V: TRBV4-1
J: TRBJ2-7
D: .
size: once

DNA: TGCGCCAGCAGCCAAGAGGCGGGAGGGTTTGGGGCCGGGGAGCTGTTTTTT
CDR3: CASSQEAGGFGAGELFF
V: TRBV4-1
J: TRBJ2-2
D: TRBD2
size: .

DNA: TGCGCCAGCAGGGGGACAGCCGGGAGCACAGATACGCAGTATTTT
CDR3: CASRGTAGSTDTQYF
V: TRBV10-2
J: TRBJ2-3
D: TRBD1
size: .

DNA: TGTGCCAGCAGCCCGGGACTAGCGGGCCATTCCTACGAGCAGTACTTC
CDR3: CASSPGLAGHSYEQYF
V: TRBV7-8
J: TRBJ2-7
D: TRBD2
size: .

DNA: TGTGCCATCAGAAGACAGGGTGATGGCTACACCTTC
CDR3: CAIRRQGDGYTF
V: TRBV28
J: TRBJ1-2
D: TRBD1
size: few

DNA: TGCGCCAGCAGCCAAGGAGTCGGGAGGGGGAATGAGCAGTTCTTC
CDR3: CASSQGVGRGNEQFF
V: TRBV4-1
J: TRBJ2-1
D: TRBD2
size: few

DNA: TGTGCCAGCAGCAACACTTGGGCGGGGGGGCCAGATACGCAGTATTTT
CDR3: CASSNTWAGGPDTQYF
V: TRBV11-3
J: TRBJ2-3
D: TRBD2
size: .

DNA: TGTGCCAGCAGTTTCGGAAGAGGCGGGACTAGCACAGATACGCAGTATTTT
CDR3: CASSFGRGGTSTDTQYF
V: TRBV27
J: TRBJ2-3
D: .
size: .

DNA: TGTGCCAGCAGTCTTACCGGGGTCCAAGAGACCCAGTACTTC
CDR3: CASSLTGVQETQYF
V: TRBV28
J: TRBJ2-5
D: .
size: .

DNA: TGTGCCAGCACTGAGGGAGGGTCCCTCAATGAGCAGTTCTTC
CDR3: CASTEGGSLNEQFF
V: TRBV6-1
J: TRBJ2-1
D: TRBD2
size: few

DNA: TGTGCTAGTGGTTTGGTACTTGGCGGGAGTATTACAGATACGCAGTATTTT
CDR3: CASGLVLGGSITDTQYF
V: TRBV12-5
J: TRBJ2-3
D: TRBD2
size: .

DNA: TGTGCCAGCAGCAATGCCGGGACAGGGGCATACTACGAGCAGTACTTC
CDR3: CASSNAGTGAYYEQYF
V: TRBV7-2
J: TRBJ2-7
D: TRBD1
size: few

DNA: TGTGCCATCAAACTAGCGGGGGGCCTATCCCGCACAGATACGCAGTATTTT
CDR3: CAIKLAGGLSRTDTQYF
V: TRBV10-3
J: TRBJ2-3
D: TRBD2
size: .

DNA: TGCGCCAGCAGACCTAGACAGATCAACTATGGCTACACCTTC
CDR3: CASRPRQINYGYTF
V: TRBV5-1
J: TRBJ1-2
D: .
size: .